This T cell receptor beta chain was sequenced during a study of Ad26.COV2.S vaccination and SARS-CoV-2 variants. On the study more broadly: In the COV1001 trial, the donor was in the Ad26.COV2.S arm. Study-level points and caveats: Similar non-spike TCR breadth was seen in vaccine and placebo recipients. Once vaccination had occurred, spike-specific CD8+ and CD4+ T cell responses reportedly showed substantial breadth.

As for this clone: Its antigen remains unknown.

Clones were sequenced by immunoSEQ multiplex PCR, and TCRdb holds only the in-frame ones, with some missing. Found here are 350,000 to 450,000 clones, 92% of them singletons; the top ten hold under 2%. Treatment here: 15 to 20 received Ad26.COV2.S at low or high dose, single or two shots; 5 received placebo; per-sample allocation not given. At day 63 after the first vaccine or placebo injection, samples were drawn. The sequence was obtained from a person aged 18-65 years who received the Ad26.COV2.S COVID-19 vaccine or a placebo. The sequenced sample was peripheral blood, obtained in a trial of Ad26.COV2.S vaccine versus placebo.

CDR3 sequence: CASSPRGETQYF. The CDR3 DNA follows: TGTGCCAGTAGCCCTAGGGGGGAGACCCAGTACTTC. This chain joins TRBV19 and TRBJ2-5; a weak D match, TRBD1 (6 bases). Trimming removed 6 bases at V and 5 bases at J, with 10 bases between. The V gene's germline CDR1 is LNHDA and CDR2 SQIVND (reference sequence). The CDR3 is made up of 12 amino acids.